This entry describes one T cell receptor (beta chain). Its recognized antigen is unknown. No much larger clone is present one base from it, and per-base qualities are unavailable. Libraries were built with the immunoSEQ multiplex PCR assay. About 10^5 TCR templates per sample were assayed by the deep sequencing platform. Genomic DNA extracted from sorted T cells was used for TCRbeta CDR3 sequencing. In the paper's pipeline: The R programming language was used for clonal analysis of the TCRbeta CDR3 data. Unstimulated samples were compared with post-reaction CFSE-low samples to define alloreactive CD4+ and CD8+ clones. Regulatory or non-regulatory origin of alloreactive CD4+ clones was assigned by matching sequences to the sorted unstimulated Treg and non-Treg repertoires. In TCRdb, the immuneACCESS table is reduced to in-frame sequences with V and J assigned. These tables do not hold every clone; where another copy was compared, an unresolved V gene accounts for under half, and the others remain unexplained. V, J and clone size are those of that table, while D and trimming were read from the DNA. The sample table shows 100,000 or so clones, and roughly 95% are seen once. The leading ten clones occupy approximately 0.17% of the sample.

These data originate in a study of siplizumab effects on memory and regulatory T cells (dated by TCRdb to about 2019). Context from the whole study: The effect of the anti-CD2 antibody siplizumab on alloreactive T-cell subsets was examined in allogeneic mixed lymphocyte reactions constructed from human PBMCs. Beyond this particular receptor, the publication reports: For roughly 80-97% of proliferating CD4+ or CD8+ clones, no naive or memory phenotype could be assigned. Because sequences below about 10^-5 frequency were poorly captured, only a minor fraction of alloreactive clones could be mapped to unstimulated subsets. The cumulative frequency of alloreactive sequences that could be traced back to unstimulated CD4+ memory T cells was significantly reduced by siplizumab. Greater diversity appeared to be present in unstimulated naive T cells than in memory T cells, and a substantial contribution to the alloresponse seemed to be made by naive cells. Whether proliferating Tregs from siplizumab cultures actually had suppressive function was not functionally confirmed. Among mappable alloreactive CD4+ clones, the Treg-derived fraction averaged approximately 69% with siplizumab versus 25% to 30% in control reactions.

Sorted unstimulated T cells and proliferating T cells recovered from mixed lymphocyte reactions were subjected to TCRbeta CDR3 sequencing. Fresh whole blood from around 11 HLA-typed healthy donors was used to isolate PBMCs. Unstimulated CD4+ non-regulatory T cells were FACS-sorted to map the origin of alloreactive clones. The CDR3 goes from the cysteine to the phenylalanine over 15 residues. Only the CDR3 region is kept as DNA, spanning 45 bases read in frame from base 1. Based on the germline V gene, the CDR1 and CDR2 sequences are MDHEN and SYDVKM. V lost 2 bases and J lost 4 bases; the stretch between them is 12 bases long.

The TCR comes from a human donor in good health. The chain joins TRBV28 to TRBJ2-1, with the D gene not confidently named. Source material: non-Treg CD4+ T cells sorted from blood. Reading the label with the study, this specimen's cell subset or site is: FACS-sorted unstimulated CD4+ non-regulatory T cells. In nucleotides, the sequence is TGTGCCAGCAGTTTAACTCACCTGGCGTACAATGAGCAGTTCTTC. Translated, it reads CASSLTHLAYNEQFF.